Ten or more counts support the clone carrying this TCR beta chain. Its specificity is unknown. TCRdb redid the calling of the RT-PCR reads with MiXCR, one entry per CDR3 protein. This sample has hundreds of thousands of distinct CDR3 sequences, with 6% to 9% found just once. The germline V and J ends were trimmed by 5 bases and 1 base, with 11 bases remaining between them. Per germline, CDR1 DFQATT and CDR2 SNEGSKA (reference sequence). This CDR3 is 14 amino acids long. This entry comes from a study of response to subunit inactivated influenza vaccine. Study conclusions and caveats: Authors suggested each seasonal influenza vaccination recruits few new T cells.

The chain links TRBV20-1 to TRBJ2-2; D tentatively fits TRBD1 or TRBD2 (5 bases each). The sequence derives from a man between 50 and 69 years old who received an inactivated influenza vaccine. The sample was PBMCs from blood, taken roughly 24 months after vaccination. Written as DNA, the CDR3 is TGCAGTGCTGGGGACCTCAGGAACACCGGGGAGCTGTTTTTT. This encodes CSAGDLRNTGELFF.